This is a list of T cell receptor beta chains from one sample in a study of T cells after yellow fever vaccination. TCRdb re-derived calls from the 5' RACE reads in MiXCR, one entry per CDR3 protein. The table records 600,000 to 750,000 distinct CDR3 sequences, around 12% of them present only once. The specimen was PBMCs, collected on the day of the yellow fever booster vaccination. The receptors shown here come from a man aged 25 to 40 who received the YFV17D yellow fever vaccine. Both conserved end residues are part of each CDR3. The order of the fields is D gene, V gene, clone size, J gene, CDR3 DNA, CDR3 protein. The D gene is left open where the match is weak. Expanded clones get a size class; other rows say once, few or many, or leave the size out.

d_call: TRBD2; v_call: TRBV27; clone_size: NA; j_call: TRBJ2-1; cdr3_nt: TGTGCCAGCAGTCCCGCTCGACTAGCGGGAGGGTCGGAGCAGTTCTTC; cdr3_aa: CASSPARLAGGSEQFF
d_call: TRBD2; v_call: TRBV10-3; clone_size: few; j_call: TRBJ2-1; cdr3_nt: TGTGCCATCAGTGAGATATCGGGAGGGCAGAGTGAGCAGTTCTTC; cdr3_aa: CAISEISGGQSEQFF
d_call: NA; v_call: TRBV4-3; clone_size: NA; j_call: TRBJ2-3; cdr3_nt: TGCGCCAGCAGCCAAGATCAGGTTGGTAGCGGCACAGATACGCAGTATTTT; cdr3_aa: CASSQDQVGSGTDTQYF
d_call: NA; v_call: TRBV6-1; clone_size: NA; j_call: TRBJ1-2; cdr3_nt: TGTGCCAGCAGTGAGGTGGACAGTTACTATGGCTACACCTTC; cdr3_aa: CASSEVDSYYGYTF
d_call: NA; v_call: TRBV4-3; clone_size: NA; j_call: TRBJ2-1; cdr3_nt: TGCGCCAGCAGCCAAGGGCCCCTACTTGGAGGGGTCAATGAGCAGTTCTTC; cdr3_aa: CASSQGPLLGGVNEQFF
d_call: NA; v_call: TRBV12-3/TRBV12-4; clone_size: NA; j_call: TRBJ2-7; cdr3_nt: TGTGCCAGTAAGGACTCAGGTATCAAGGAGCAGTACTTC; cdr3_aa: CASKDSGIKEQYF
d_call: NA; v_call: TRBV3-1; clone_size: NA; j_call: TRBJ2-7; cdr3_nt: TGTGCCAGCAGCCAAGTAACCCCGGGTATTGGGGAGCAGTACTTC; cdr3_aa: CASSQVTPGIGEQYF
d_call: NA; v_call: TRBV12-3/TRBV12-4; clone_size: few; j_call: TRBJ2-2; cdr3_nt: TGTGCCAGCAGTCCATTGGCGGGTGCGAACACCGGGGAGCTGTTTTTT; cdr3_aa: CASSPLAGANTGELFF
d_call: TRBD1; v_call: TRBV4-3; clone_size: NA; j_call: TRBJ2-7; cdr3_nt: TGCGCCAGCAGCCAAGAACCAGACAGGGGCTACGAGCAGTACTTC; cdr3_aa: CASSQEPDRGYEQYF
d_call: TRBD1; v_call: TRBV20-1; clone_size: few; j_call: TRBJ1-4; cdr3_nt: TGCAGTGCTAGGACAGGGAGGGAAAAACTGTTTTTT; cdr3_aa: CSARTGREKLFF
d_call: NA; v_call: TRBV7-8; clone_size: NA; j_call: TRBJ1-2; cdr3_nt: TGTGCCAGCAGCATATACATTGCCGCCCTCGCGAGCACCTTC; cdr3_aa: CASSIYIAALASTF
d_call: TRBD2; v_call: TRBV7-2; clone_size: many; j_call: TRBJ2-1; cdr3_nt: TGTGCCAGCTCACCGGGACTAGCGGGAGACGAGCAGTTCTTC; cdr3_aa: CASSPGLAGDEQFF
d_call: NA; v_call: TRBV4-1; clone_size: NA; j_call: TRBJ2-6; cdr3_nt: TGCGCCAGCAGCCAAGATTCCGGGTCTTGGGACAACGTCCTGACTTTC; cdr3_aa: CASSQDSGSWDNVLTF
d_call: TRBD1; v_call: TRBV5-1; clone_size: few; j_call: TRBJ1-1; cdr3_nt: TGCGCCAGCGCGACTGGACAGGCGAACACTGAAGCTTTCTTT; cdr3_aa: CASATGQANTEAFF
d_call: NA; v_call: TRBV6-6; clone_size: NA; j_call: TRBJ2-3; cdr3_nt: TGTGCCAGCGGCGGGACCGGCACAGATACGCAGTATTTT; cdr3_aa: CASGGTGTDTQYF
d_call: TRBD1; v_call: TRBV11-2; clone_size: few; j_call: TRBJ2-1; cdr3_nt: TGTGCCAGCAGCTCCGGGACAGGGACCTACAATGAGCAGTTCTTC; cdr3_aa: CASSSGTGTYNEQFF
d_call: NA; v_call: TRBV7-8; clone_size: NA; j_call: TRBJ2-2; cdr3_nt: TGTGCCAGCAGCGGAAGATCGGGGCCCAACACCGGGGAGCTGTTTTTT; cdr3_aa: CASSGRSGPNTGELFF
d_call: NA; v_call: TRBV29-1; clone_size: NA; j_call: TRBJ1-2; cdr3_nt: TGCAGCGTTGAAGATCCTAACTATGGCTACACCTTC; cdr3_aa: CSVEDPNYGYTF
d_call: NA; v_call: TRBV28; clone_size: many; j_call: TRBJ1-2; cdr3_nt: TGTGCCAGCAGTTCGTCGGTGGGCTACACCTTC; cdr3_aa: CASSSSVGYTF
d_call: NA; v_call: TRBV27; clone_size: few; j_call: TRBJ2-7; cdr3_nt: TGTGCCAGCAGTCCCATAAATCGGGGGTCCTACGAGCAGTACTTC; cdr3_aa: CASSPINRGSYEQYF
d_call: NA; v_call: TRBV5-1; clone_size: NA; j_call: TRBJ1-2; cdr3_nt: TGCGCCAGCAGCTTGACTTCAACAGGCTCCTATGGCTACACCTTC; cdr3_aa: CASSLTSTGSYGYTF
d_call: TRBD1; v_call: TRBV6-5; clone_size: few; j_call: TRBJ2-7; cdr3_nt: TGTGCCAGCAGTTACCAGGGGACAGGGGTGATCGAGCAGTACTTC; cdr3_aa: CASSYQGTGVIEQYF
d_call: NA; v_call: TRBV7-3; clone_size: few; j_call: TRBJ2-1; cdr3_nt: TGTGCCAGCAGCTTTCTTCCTAGCTCCTACAATGAGCAGTTCTTC; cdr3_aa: CASSFLPSSYNEQFF
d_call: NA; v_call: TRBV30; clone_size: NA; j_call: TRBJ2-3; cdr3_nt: TGTGCCGCCAACAGGATACTCACAGATACGCAGTATTTT; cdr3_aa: CAANRILTDTQYF
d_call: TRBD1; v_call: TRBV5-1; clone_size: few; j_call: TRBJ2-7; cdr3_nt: TGCGCCAGCAGCCCTGTTCTGGGACAGGGGACGGCGCAGTACTTC; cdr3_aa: CASSPVLGQGTAQYF
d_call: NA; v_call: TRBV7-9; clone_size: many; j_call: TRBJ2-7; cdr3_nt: TGTGCCAGCAGCCATCGGGACGGGCTCGAGCAGTACTTC; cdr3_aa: CASSHRDGLEQYF
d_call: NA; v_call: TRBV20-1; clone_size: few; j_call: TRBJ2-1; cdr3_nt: TGCAGCTCGCCCCGGTTGAATGAGCAGTTCTTC; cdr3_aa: CSSPRLNEQFF
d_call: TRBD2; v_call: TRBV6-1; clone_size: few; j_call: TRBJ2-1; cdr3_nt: TGTGCCAGCAGTCTCCTTGGCGGGAGGGCCAACAATGAGCAGTTCTTC; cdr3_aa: CASSLLGGRANNEQFF
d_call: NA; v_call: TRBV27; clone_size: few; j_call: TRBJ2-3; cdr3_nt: TGTGCCAGCCGACAGGAAAACACAGATACGCAGTATTTT; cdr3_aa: CASRQENTDTQYF
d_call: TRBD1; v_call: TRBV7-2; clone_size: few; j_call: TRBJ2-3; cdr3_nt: TGTGCCAGCAGCTTAGGGGGGACAGTGCCCAATACGCAGTATTTT; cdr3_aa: CASSLGGTVPNTQYF
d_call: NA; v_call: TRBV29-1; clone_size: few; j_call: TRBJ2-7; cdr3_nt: TGCAGCGTTGAAGATGAAGCGGGCAGGGGGGGCGAGCAGTACTTC; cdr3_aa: CSVEDEAGRGGEQYF
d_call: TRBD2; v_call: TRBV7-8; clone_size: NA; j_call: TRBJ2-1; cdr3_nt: TGTGCCAGCAGCCCAAGACTAGCGGGCTCGCATGAGCAGTTCTTC; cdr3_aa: CASSPRLAGSHEQFF
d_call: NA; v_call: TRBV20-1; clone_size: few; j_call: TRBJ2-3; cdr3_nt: TGCAGTGCCAATAAAGAAGGGAGAGGCCCAGATACGCAGTATTTT; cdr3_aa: CSANKEGRGPDTQYF
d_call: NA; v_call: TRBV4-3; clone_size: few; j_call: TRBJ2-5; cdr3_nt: TGCGCCAGCAGCCAAGTCCTGACAGCCTATCAAGAGACCCAGTACTTC; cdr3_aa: CASSQVLTAYQETQYF
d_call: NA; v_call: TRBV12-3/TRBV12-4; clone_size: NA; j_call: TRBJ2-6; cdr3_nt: TGTGCCAGCACCAGACTAGTGAAAGGGGCCAACGTCCTGACTTTC; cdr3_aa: CASTRLVKGANVLTF